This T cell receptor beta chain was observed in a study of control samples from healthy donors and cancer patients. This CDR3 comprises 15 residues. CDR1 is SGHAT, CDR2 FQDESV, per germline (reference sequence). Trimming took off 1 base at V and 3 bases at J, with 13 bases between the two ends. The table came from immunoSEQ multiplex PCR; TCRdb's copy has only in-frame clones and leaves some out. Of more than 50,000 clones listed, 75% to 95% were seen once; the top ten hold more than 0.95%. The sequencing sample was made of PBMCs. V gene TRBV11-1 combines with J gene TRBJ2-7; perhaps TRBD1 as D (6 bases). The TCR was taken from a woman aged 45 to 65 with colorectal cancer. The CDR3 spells CASSLGGGAGYEQYF. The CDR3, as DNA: TGTGCCAGCAGCTTAGGTGGGGGCGCGGGCTACGAGCAGTACTTC.